A single T cell receptor (beta chain) is shown here with its context. Its cognate antigen is unknown. These data are taken from a study of cytomegalovirus exposure and HLA in healthy donors. Study at large: The 130 or so validation repertoires used the same platform as the roughly 720 first-cohort repertoires (as reported by a later analysis). Study-wide findings and caveats: In the 130 or so validation repertoires, 94% of cluster scores exceeded 0, per a later analysis. For most TCR sequences rarity was the rule, although some public TCRs occurred in many donors.

TCRdb's table, derived via immunoSEQ multiplex PCR, lists solely in-frame clones and lacks some. Here the sample spans approximately 70,000 clones, 94% being singletons. It was the approximately 120-subject validation cohort, separate from the roughly 700-subject first cohort, to which the donors belonged. Material for sequencing was PBMCs. This TCR came from a woman under 30 in good health and CMV-seronegative.

CDR3 in DNA: TGTGCCAGCAGCCAAGAAAGGCAGCGGGGAGGCGATGAGCAGTTCTTC. Protein sequence: CASSQERQRGGDEQFF. This chain connects TRBV4-2 to TRBJ2-1, with TRBD2 matching 7 bases. CDR3 length: 16 residues. Germline-derived CDR1 and CDR2 are LGHNA and YNFKEQ. The V and J ends lost 0 bases and 8 bases, in that order; junction bases with no gene match: 10.